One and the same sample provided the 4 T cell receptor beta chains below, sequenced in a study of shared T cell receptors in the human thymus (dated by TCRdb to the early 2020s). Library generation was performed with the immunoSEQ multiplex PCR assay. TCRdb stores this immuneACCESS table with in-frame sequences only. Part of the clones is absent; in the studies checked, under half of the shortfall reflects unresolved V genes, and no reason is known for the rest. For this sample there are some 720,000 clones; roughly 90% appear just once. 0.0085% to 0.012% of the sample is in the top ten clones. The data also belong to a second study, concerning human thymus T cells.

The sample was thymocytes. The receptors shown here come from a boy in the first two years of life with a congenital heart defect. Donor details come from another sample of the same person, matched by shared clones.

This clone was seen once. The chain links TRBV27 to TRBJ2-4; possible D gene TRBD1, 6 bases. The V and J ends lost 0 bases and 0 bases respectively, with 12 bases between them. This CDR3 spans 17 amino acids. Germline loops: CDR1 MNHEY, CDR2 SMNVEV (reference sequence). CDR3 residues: CASSLSFQGLAKNIQYF. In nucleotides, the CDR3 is TGTGCCAGCAGTTTATCGTTCCAGGGGCTAGCCAAAAACATTCAGTACTTC.

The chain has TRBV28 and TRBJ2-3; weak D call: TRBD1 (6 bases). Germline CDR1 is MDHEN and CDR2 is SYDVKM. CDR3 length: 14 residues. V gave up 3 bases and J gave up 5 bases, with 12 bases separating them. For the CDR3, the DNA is TGTGCCAGCAGTTTTCGTCAGGGGATAGATACGCAGTATTTT. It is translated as CASSFRQGIDTQYF.

CDR3 residues: CASSLKFGLARTYEQYF. CDR3 in DNA: TGTGCCAGCAGTTTAAAATTTGGGCTAGCTCGGACCTACGAGCAGTACTTC. The chain uses TRBV27 and TRBJ2-7, with D perhaps matching TRBD2 (5 bases). The CDR3 is 17 residues long. Trimming left V 2 bases short and J 2 bases short, with 19 bases between. Germline CDR1 and CDR2: MNHEY and SMNVEV (reference sequence).

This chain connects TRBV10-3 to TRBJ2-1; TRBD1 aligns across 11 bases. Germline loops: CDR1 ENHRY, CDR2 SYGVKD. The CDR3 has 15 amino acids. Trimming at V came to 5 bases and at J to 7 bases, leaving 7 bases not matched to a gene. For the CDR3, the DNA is TGTGCCATCAGTTCAGGACAGGGGGCGCGAAATGAGCAGTTCTTC. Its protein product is CAISSGQGARNEQFF.